The 4 T cell receptor beta chains below all came from one sample that was sequenced in a study of cytomegalovirus exposure and HLA in healthy donors. Here immunoSEQ multiplex PCR was the method, and the copy in TCRdb shows in-frame clones only, minus some. The table lists some 260,000 clones, more than 75% of them singletons. Sample: PBMCs. The receptors come from a man aged 18-30 years in good health and CMV-seropositive.

This chain joins TRBV4-1 and TRBJ2-6; D is perhaps TRBD1 (5 bases). Between the trimmed V and J ends, which lost 7 bases and 0 bases, there was a span of 13 bases. This CDR3 has 16 amino acids. Germline V gene lookup returns CDR1 MGHRA and CDR2 YSYEKL. CDR3 nucleotides: TGCGCCAGCAAAGTAGGGGTGGGCTCTGGGGCCAACGTCCTGACTTTC. Translated: CASKVGVGSGANVLTF.

V and J are TRBV5-4 and TRBJ2-7; TRBD2 agrees at 14 bases. The V and J ends lost 0 bases and 3 bases, in that order; junction bases with no gene match: 2. Germline CDR1 reads SGHNT; CDR2 reads YYREEE (reference sequence). The CDR3 has 16 amino acids. In DNA form, the CDR3 reads TGTGCCAGCAGCTTGGGACTAGCGGGAGGGAGCTACGAGCAGTACTTC. Amino acids: CASSLGLAGGSYEQYF.

This clone has just one count. This chain joins TRBV28 and TRBJ2-4; no firm D call. The CDR3 extends over 14 amino acids. CDR1 is MDHEN and CDR2 is SYDVKM in the germline V gene. V shed 6 bases and J shed 0 bases, with 9 bases lying between them. The CDR3 sequence is CASRSTVAKNIQYF. The CDR3 DNA sequence: TGTGCCAGCAGATCGACGGTAGCCAAAAACATTCAGTACTTC.

This clone was counted only a few times. For the CDR3, the DNA is TGTGCCTGGGAAGGTGAAGATTATGGCTACACCTTC. Translating gives CAWEGEDYGYTF. This chain connects TRBV30 to TRBJ1-2; no clear D. V was shortened by 5 bases and J by 5 bases, with 12 bases between the two germline ends. The germline V gene has CDR1 GTSNPN and CDR2 SVGIG (reference sequence). CDR3 length: 12 residues.